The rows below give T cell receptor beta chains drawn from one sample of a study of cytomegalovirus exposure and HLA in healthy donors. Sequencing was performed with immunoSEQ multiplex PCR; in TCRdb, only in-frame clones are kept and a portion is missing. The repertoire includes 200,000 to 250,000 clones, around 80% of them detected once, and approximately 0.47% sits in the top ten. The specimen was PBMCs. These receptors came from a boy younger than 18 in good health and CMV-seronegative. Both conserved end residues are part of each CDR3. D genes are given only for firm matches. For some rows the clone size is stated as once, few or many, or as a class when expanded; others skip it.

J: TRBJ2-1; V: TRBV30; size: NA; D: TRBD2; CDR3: CAWSVGAGGNEQFF; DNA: TGTGCCTGGAGTGTAGGGGCGGGAGGTAATGAGCAGTTCTTC
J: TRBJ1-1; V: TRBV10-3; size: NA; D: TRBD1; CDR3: CATRTNRGHTEAFF; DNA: TGTGCCACCCGTACCAACAGGGGGCACACTGAAGCTTTCTTT
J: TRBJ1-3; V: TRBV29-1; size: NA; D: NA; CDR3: CSVVNSGNTIYF; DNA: TGCAGCGTTGTCAACTCTGGAAACACCATATATTTT
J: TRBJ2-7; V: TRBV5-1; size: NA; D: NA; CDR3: CASSFTASSYEQYF; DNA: TGCGCCAGCAGCTTCACCGCCAGCTCCTACGAGCAGTACTTC
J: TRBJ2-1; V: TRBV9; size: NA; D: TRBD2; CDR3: CASSSELLAGGLNEQFF; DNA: TGTGCCAGCAGCTCAGAGCTTCTAGCGGGGGGGCTTAATGAGCAGTTCTTC
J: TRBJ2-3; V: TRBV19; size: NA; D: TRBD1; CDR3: CASSIVTGGRTDTQYF; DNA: TGTGCCAGTAGTATAGTAACAGGGGGCCGCACAGATACGCAGTATTTT
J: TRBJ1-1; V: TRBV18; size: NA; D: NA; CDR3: CASSPARGMNTEAFF; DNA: TGTGCCAGCTCACCGGCTCGGGGGATGAACACTGAAGCTTTCTTT
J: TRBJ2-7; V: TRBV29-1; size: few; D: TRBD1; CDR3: CSVGDRGASYEQYF; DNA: TGCAGCGTTGGGGACAGGGGCGCCTCCTACGAGCAGTACTTC
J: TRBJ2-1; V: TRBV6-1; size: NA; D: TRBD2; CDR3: CASSGISGSSYNEQFF; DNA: TGTGCCAGCAGTGGGATCAGCGGGAGCTCCTACAATGAGCAGTTCTTC
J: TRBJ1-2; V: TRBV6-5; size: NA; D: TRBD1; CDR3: CASKGGTGARHGYTF; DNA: TGTGCCAGCAAGGGAGGGACAGGGGCTCGTCATGGCTACACCTTC
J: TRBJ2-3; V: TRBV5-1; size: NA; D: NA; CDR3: CASSSTGTSTDTQYF; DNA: TGCGCCAGCAGCTCAACCGGGACTAGCACAGATACGCAGTATTTT
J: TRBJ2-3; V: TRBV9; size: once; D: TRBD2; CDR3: CASSVAMREGEDTQYF; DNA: TGTGCCAGCAGCGTAGCTATGCGGGAGGGTGAAGATACGCAGTATTTT
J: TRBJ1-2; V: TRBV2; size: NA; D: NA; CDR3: CASRQGRGNYGYTF; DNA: TGTGCCAGCAGGCAGGGGAGAGGGAACTATGGCTACACCTTC
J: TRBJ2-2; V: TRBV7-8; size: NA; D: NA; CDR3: CASSLTVAADAGELFF; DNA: TGTGCCAGCAGCTTGACAGTCGCCGCGGACGCCGGGGAGCTGTTTTTT
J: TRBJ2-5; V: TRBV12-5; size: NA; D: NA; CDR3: CASGFAYQETQYF; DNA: TGTGCTAGTGGTTTTGCGTACCAAGAGACCCAGTACTTC
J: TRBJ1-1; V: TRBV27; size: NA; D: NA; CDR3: CASRSQGEAFF; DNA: TGTGCCAGCAGATCCCAGGGTGAAGCTTTCTTT
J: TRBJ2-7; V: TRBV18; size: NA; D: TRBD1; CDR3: CASSPREGQGQYEQYF; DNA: TGTGCCAGCTCACCTAGGGAGGGACAGGGTCAGTACGAGCAGTACTTC
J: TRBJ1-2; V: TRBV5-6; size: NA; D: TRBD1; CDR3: CASSDTGVGYTF; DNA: TGTGCCAGCAGCGATACAGGGGTTGGCTACACCTTC
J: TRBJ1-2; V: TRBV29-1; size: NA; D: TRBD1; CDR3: CSVRQGTEYGYTF; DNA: TGCAGCGTAAGACAGGGTACGGAGTATGGCTACACCTTC
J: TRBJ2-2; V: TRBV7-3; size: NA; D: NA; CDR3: CASSSGITGELFF; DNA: TGTGCCAGCAGCTCCGGGATCACCGGGGAGCTGTTTTTT
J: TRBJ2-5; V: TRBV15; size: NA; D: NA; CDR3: CATRVGLLQETQYF; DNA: TGTGCCACCAGAGTAGGACTACTCCAAGAGACCCAGTACTTC
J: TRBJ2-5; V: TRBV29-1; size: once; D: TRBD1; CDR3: CSVEGQGAPLETQYF; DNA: TGCAGCGTTGAGGGACAGGGGGCGCCCCTAGAGACCCAGTACTTC
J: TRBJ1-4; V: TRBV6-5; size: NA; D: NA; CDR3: CASSPDSPGGKLFF; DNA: TGTGCCAGCAGTCCGGACTCCCCCGGCGGAAAACTGTTTTTT
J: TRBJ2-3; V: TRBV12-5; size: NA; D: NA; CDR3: CASGLSTPGGDTQYF; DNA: TGTGCTAGTGGTTTGTCGACACCTGGAGGAGATACGCAGTATTTT
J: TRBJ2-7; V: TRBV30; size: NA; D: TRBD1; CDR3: CAWSGRDREREQYF; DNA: TGTGCCTGGAGTGGCCGAGACAGGGAGCGCGAGCAGTACTTC
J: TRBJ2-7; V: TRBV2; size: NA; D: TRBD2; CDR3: CASRTGLAGGRNEQYF; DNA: TGTGCCAGCAGAACCGGACTAGCGGGAGGTCGGAACGAGCAGTACTTC
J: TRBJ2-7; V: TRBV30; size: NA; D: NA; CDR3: CAWSVLSYEQYF; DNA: TGTGCCTGGAGTGTATTGTCCTACGAGCAGTACTTC
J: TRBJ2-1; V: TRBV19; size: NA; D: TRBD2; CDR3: CASRRMRLAGKVYNEQFF; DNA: TGTGCCAGTAGGAGGATGCGACTAGCGGGAAAGGTCTACAATGAGCAGTTCTTC
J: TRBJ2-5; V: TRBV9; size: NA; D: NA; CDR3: CASSGDSQETQYF; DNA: TGTGCCAGCAGCGGGGACTCCCAAGAGACCCAGTACTTC
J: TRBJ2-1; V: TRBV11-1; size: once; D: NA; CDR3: CASSTKWGQGFF; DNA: TGTGCCAGCAGCACGAAGTGGGGGCAGGGGTTCTTC
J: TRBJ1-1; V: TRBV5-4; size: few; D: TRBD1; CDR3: CASSFGQVDTEAFF; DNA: TGTGCCAGCAGCTTCGGACAGGTAGACACTGAAGCTTTCTTT
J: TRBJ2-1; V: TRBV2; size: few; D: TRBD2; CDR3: CASKLRTSGAYNEQFF; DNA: TGTGCCAGCAAACTGAGGACTAGCGGGGCCTACAATGAGCAGTTCTTC
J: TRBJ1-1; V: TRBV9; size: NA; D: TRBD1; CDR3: CASSAPGTVEAFF; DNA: TGTGCCAGCAGCGCGCCCGGGACAGTTGAAGCTTTCTTT
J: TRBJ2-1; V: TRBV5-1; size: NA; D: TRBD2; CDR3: CASSLPALAGGSNEQFF; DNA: TGCGCCAGCAGCTTGCCTGCTCTAGCGGGAGGGTCAAATGAGCAGTTCTTC
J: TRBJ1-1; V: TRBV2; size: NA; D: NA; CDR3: CASSEALSGYSEAFF; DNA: TGTGCCAGCAGTGAAGCGCTTTCAGGGTACAGTGAAGCTTTCTTT
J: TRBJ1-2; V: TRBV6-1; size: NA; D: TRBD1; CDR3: CASKTTQGQRGYTF; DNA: TGTGCCAGTAAAACGACACAGGGGCAGCGAGGCTACACCTTC
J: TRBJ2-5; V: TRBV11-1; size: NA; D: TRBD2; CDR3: CASSFRLAGSRETQYF; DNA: TGTGCCAGCAGCTTCCGACTAGCGGGGTCCCGGGAGACCCAGTACTTC
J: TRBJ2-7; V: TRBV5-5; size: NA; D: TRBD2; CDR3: CASTRTGLDPYEQYF; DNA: TGTGCCAGCACCCGGACGGGACTAGACCCCTACGAGCAGTACTTC
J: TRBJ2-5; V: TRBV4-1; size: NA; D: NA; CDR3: CASSQALRGGRFQATQYF; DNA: TGCGCCAGCAGCCAAGCCCTGAGGGGGGGGAGATTTCAGGCGACCCAGTACTTC
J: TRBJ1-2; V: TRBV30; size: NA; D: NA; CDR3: CAWSVGLANYGYTF; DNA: TGTGCCTGGAGTGTAGGACTAGCTAACTATGGCTACACCTTC
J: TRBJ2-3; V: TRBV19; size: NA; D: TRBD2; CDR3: CASSSGTSRGATQYF; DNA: TGTGCCAGTAGTTCCGGGACTAGTCGCGGCGCTACGCAGTATTTT
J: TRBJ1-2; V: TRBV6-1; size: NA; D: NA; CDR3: CACIRDIGLYGYTF; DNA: TGTGCCTGTATTCGGGACATCGGGCTATATGGCTACACCTTC
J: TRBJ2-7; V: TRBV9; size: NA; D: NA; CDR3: CASSDRDFTYEQYF; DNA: TGTGCCAGCAGCGACCGGGACTTCACCTACGAGCAGTACTTC
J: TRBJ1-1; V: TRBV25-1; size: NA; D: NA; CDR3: CASSEYGSEAFF; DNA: TGTGCCAGCAGTGAATATGGCAGTGAAGCTTTCTTT
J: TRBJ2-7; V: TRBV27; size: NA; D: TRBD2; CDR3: CASSFSGGSYEQYF; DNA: TGTGCCAGCAGTTTTAGCGGGGGGTCCTACGAGCAGTACTTC
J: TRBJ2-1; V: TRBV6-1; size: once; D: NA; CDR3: CASRTQADDYNEQFF; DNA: TGTGCCAGCAGAACCCAGGCCGACGATTACAATGAGCAGTTCTTC
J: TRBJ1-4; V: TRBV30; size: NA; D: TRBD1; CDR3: CAWRGQGVTNEKLFF; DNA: TGTGCCTGGAGAGGACAGGGAGTAACTAATGAAAAACTGTTTTTT
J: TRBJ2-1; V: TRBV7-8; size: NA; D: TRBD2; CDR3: CASSLGAGRGQFF; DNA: TGTGCCAGCAGCTTAGGGGCGGGGAGGGGGCAGTTCTTC
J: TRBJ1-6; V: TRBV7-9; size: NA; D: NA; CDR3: CASRSGQSYNSPLHF; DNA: TGTGCCAGCAGGTCCGGACAGAGTTATAATTCACCCCTCCACTTT
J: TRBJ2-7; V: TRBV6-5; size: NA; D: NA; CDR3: CASSYSTQYYEQYF; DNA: TGTGCCAGCAGTTACTCGACACAGTACTACGAGCAGTACTTC
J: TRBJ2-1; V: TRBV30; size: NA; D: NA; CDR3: CAWQRQGALSYNEQFF; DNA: TGTGCCTGGCAACGTCAGGGTGCCCTCTCCTACAATGAGCAGTTCTTC